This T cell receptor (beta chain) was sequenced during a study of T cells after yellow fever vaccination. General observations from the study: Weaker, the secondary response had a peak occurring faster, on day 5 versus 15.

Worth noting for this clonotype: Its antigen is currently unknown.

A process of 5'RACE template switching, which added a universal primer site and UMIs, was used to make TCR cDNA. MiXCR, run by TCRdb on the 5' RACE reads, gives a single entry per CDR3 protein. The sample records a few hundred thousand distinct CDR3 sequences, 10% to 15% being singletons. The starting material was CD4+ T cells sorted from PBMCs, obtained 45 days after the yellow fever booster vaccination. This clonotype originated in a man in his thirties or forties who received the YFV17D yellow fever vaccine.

This CDR3 reads CSARVGHVVADTQYF. In DNA form, the CDR3 reads TGCAGTGCTAGAGTCGGACACGTGGTCGCAGATACGCAGTATTTT. The chain couples TRBV20-1 to TRBJ2-3; a weak D match, TRBD1 (5 bases). Germline-derived CDR1 and CDR2 are DFQATT and SNEGSKA (reference sequence). This CDR3 region has 15 residues. With 1 base removed from V and 4 bases from J, the gap between germline ends came to 15 bases.